The clone carrying this T cell receptor beta chain showed up many times. No antigen is known for it. A multiplex PCR containing 32 V primers and 13 J primers was used to amplify TCR beta CDR3. TCRdb itself ran the multiplex PCR reads through MiXCR, one entry per CDR3 protein. The sample shows roughly 9,900 distinct CDR3 sequences, just under 30% of them seen only once. The sample is drawn from a study of immune heterogeneity within non-small cell lung tumors. Across the study: The tumor set comprised a few squamous cell carcinomas and over eight non-squamous carcinomas (plus 1 not otherwise specified). Findings of the study overall: Within each patient, tumor sites shared identical dominant CDR3 beta clonotypes and also held site-unique high-frequency clones. Local T-cell clonality tracked local tumor mutational burden, showing a moderate yet significant relationship (R around 0.34).

The CDR3 length is 14 residues. V lost 5 bases, J lost 6 bases, and 4 bases stayed unmatched. CDR1 is SGHNT and CDR2 is YENEEA in the germline V gene. Genomic DNA from bulk tumor acted as the template, and roughly 0.55 ug was loaded per sample. During surgery, several far-apart biopsies were obtained from every primary tumor. Those enrolled were patients newly diagnosed with untreated non-small cell lung cancer and undergoing curative surgery. Sequencing was carried out using lung tumor tissue. The sequence was obtained from a woman aged 55-75 years with non-small cell lung cancer. The chain recombines TRBV11-3 with TRBJ2-5; 12 nucleotides align to TRBD1. The CDR3 DNA is TGTGCCAGCAGCGACCGGGACAGGGGGCAGACCCAGTACTTC. Translation gives CASSDRDRGQTQYF.